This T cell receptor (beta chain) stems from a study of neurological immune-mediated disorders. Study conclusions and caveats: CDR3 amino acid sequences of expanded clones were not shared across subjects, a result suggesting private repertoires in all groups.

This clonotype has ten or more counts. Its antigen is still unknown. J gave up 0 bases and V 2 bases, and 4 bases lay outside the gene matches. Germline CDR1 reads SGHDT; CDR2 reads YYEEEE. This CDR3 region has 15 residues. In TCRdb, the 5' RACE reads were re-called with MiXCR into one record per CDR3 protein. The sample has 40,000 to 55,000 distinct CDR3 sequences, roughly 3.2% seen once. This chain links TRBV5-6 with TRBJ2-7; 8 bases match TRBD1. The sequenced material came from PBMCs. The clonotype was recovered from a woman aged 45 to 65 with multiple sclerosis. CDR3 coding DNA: TGTGCCAGCAGCTTTCGGGACAGGAGCTCCTACGAGCAGTACGTC. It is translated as CASSFRDRSSYEQYV.